What follows describes a single TCR beta chain. Its antigen remains unidentified. No base quality values were provided; no much bigger clone lies one nucleotide off. This specimen belongs to a study of blood T cell repertoires in COVID-19 (dated by TCRdb to 2020 to 2022). A note on the overall study: The collaborator samples originated in the United States, Italy and Spain and spanned the acute and convalescent phases of COVID-19. The material from the prospective study consisted of cDNA or gDNA derived from T cells, B-cell-depleted T cells, or PBMCs. Deeply sampled blood TCRbeta repertoires from subjects exposed to, actively infected with, or recovered from COVID-19 were included in the dataset. The repertoires were made available in a free public database intended to serve as a resource for research on the immune response to SARS-CoV-2. The samples were drawn from the first 160 participants of the ongoing ImmuneRACE study and from over 950 subjects provided by 6 global collaborators. Sample metadata almost always included a de-identified subject ID, COVID-19 status, age in years and sex. Where available, HLA class I and class II types were taken from metadata supplied by the sample provider and were not determined by assay-based typing. Study-level results and caveats: Clinical and demographic metadata were provided uncurated, with the amount varying by source and participant.

The immunoSEQ Assay, a bias-controlled multiplex PCR, was used to amplify TCRbeta CDR3 regions from genomic DNA. The original methods were these. The number of nucleated cells in each sample was estimated from the amplification of reference gene primers within the assay. To quantify the absolute abundance of each unique TCRbeta CDR3 rearrangement, sequence reads were collapsed and filtered. Productive Simpson clonality was computed per sample as the square root of Simpson's diversity index over productive rearrangements. In its TCRdb copy, this immuneACCESS table keeps in-frame sequences only and misses some clones. Where compared with another copy, unresolved V genes explain less than half of these, and the others have no known cause. The DNA was the basis for D and trimming; V, J and clone size are from that table. In this sample the table shows 250,000 to 350,000 clones, 87% of which occur a single time. The biggest ten clones account for 6% of the sample.

Enrolling through a virtual design, the prospective study's participants ranged in age from roughly 18 to 95 years and lived across roughly 24 United States geographic areas. In the prospective study, participants were assigned to cohorts based on the clinical history participants reported in a screening survey and a study questionnaire. For ImmuneRACE Cohort 3, a participant was defined as recovered based on two consecutive negative NP/OP PCR tests, clearance by a healthcare professional, or resolution of symptoms. In the prospective study, whole blood, serum and a nasopharyngeal or oropharyngeal swab were collected from each participant by mobile phlebotomists. Prospective study participants could optionally give additional blood draws and questionnaires over an approximately two-month period. Blood samples from the prospective study were shipped frozen or at room temperature prior to DNA extraction.

The CDR3 spans 11 residues, from the cysteine through the phenylalanine. CDR3 DNA is the only sequence kept; it has 33 bases, read in frame from the first base. V is reduced by 3 bases and J by 7 bases, leaving a spacing of 6 bases between them. CDR1 and CDR2, looked up from the germline V gene (reference sequence), are LNHDA and SQIVND. Sequenced material: PBMCs or T cells enriched from blood (not recorded which). This receptor chain uses TRBV19 and TRBJ2-5; TRBD1 is possibly the D segment (5 matching bases). The sequence was collected from a middle-aged woman who had recovered from COVID-19. The CDR3 region: CASSIQGTQYF. The DNA sequence is given as TGTGCCAGTAGTATCCAGGGGACCCAGTACTTC.